This T cell receptor beta chain was captured by sequencing in a study of T cells after yellow fever vaccination. The study, taken as a whole, reports: Among primary-vaccination clones, most reappeared after the booster, at roughly 96% for CD4 and under 90% for CD8. It was a weaker secondary response, yet one that peaked faster, at day 5 versus 15. Just a small share of clonotypes turned up in the CD4 compartment as well as the CD8 compartment.

A remark on this clonotype: Its antigen is currently unknown.

Germline V gives CDR1 MNHEY, CDR2 SVGEGT. V was cut by 2 bases and J by 5 bases, with 10 bases left in between. The CDR3 consists of 14 residues. TCRdb re-analysed the 5' RACE reads in MiXCR, keeping a single row per CDR3 protein. The profile shows under 700,000 distinct CDR3 sequences, 17% of them singletons. The TCR comes from a man younger than 30 who received the YFV17D yellow fever vaccine. The chain uses TRBV6-2 or TRBV6-3 and TRBJ2-1; D possibly matches TRBD1 or TRBD2 (6 bases each). The sequencing here drew on PBMCs, taken less than 6 days after the first yellow fever vaccination. CDR3 protein: CASSYVGGHNEQFF. The CDR3 DNA sequence: TGTGCCAGCAGTTACGTGGGGGGCCACAATGAGCAGTTCTTC.